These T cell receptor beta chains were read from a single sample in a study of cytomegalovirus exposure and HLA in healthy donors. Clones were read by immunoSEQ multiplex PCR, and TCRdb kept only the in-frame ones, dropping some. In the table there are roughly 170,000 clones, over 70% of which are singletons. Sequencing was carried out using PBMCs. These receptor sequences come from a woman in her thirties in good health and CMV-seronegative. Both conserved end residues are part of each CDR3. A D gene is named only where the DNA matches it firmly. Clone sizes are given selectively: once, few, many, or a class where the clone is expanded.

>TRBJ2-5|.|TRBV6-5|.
TGTGCCAGCAGTTACTCGAAGGCGCCAGGGTTAGAGACCCAGTACTTC
CASSYSKAPGLETQYF
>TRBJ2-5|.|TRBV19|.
TGTGCCAGAACCCGGCAGGGGGGAGAGGAGACCCAGTACTTC
CARTRQGGEETQYF
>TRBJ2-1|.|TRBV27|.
TGTGCCAGCAGTTGGGGTCACTCCGAGCGGGATGAGCAGTTCTTC
CASSWGHSERDEQFF
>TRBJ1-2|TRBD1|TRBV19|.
TGTGCCAGTGGTGACAGGGCAGGCGATGGCTACACCTTC
CASGDRAGDGYTF
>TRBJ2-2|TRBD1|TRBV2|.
TGTGCCAGAAGGACAGGGCGGACCGGGGAGCTGTTTTTT
CARRTGRTGELFF
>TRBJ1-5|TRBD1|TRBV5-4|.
TGTGCCAGCAGCTTGGACAGGGGGACCAGTCAGCCCCAGCATTTT
CASSLDRGTSQPQHF
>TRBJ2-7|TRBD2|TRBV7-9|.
TGTGCCAGCAGCTTTGGTACGGGGGGAGCCAACGAGCAGTACTTC
CASSFGTGGANEQYF
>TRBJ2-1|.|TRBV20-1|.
TGCAGTGCTAGAGTCTTTGATGAGCAGTTCTTC
CSARVFDEQFF
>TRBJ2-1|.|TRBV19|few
TGTGCCAGTAGTAGTCGGCGGGTCTACAATGAGCAGTTCTTC
CASSSRRVYNEQFF
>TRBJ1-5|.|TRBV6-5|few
TGTGCCAGCAGTTACTCTTCCCAGTATAGCAATCAGCCCCAGCATTTT
CASSYSSQYSNQPQHF
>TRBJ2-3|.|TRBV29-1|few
TGCAGCGTTGTGGCAGGGGCAGATACGCAGTATTTT
CSVVAGADTQYF
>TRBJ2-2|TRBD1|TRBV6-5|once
TGTGCCAGCAGTTACGGGACAGGGGACACCGGGGAGCTGTTTTTT
CASSYGTGDTGELFF
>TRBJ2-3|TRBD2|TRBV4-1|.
TGCGCCAGCAGCCCAACGGGCCCTAGCGGGAGACGCACAGATACGCAGTATTTT
CASSPTGPSGRRTDTQYF
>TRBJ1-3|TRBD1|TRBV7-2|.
TGTGCCAGCAGCTCCTGGACAGGGCAGGCTGGAAACACCATATATTTT
CASSSWTGQAGNTIYF
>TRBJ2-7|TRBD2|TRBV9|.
TGTGCCAGCAGCGTAGAGGGGACTAGCGGCTCCTACGAGCAGTACTTC
CASSVEGTSGSYEQYF
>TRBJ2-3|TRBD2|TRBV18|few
TGTGCCAGCTCACCGTTCGGCGGGGGGGCCACAGATACGCAGTATTTT
CASSPFGGGATDTQYF
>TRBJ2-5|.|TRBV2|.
TGTGCCAGCAGTCCCCCCATCCAAGAGACCCAGTACTTC
CASSPPIQETQYF